This TCR beta chain was profiled in a study of cytomegalovirus exposure and HLA in healthy donors. General observations from the study: In a later analysis, parvovirus B19, influenza, CMV and Epstein-Barr virus appeared linked to several top co-occurrence clusters. Researchers reported in a later analysis that a missense DCLRE1C variant was tied to TCR beta V- and J-gene trimming.

Germline assignment: CDR1 MNHNS and CDR2 SASEGT. There are 11 residues in the CDR3. PCR employed 60 Vbeta and 13 Jbeta primers. Per the original methods: It was a later analysis that counted approximately 81 million unique TCR beta chains, of which approximately 11 million were shared. Assay: immunoSEQ multiplex PCR; the TCRdb copy retains only in-frame clones and omits some. That table furnishes V, J and clone size, whereas the DNA furnished D and trimming. The sample shows some 150,000 clones, roughly 79% of them seen only once. Comment on this clone: Its antigen remains unidentified.

The J gene is TRBJ2-5, the V gene TRBV6-1; D remains ambiguous. The DNA end is more similar to TRBJ2-7, so the J call may be wrong. This TCR was sampled from a woman between 50 and 59 years old in good health and CMV-seronegative. Sample: PBMCs. In DNA, the CDR3 is TGTGCCAGCAGTGGTCGTAACGAGCAGTACTTC. Encoded protein: CASSGRNEQYF.